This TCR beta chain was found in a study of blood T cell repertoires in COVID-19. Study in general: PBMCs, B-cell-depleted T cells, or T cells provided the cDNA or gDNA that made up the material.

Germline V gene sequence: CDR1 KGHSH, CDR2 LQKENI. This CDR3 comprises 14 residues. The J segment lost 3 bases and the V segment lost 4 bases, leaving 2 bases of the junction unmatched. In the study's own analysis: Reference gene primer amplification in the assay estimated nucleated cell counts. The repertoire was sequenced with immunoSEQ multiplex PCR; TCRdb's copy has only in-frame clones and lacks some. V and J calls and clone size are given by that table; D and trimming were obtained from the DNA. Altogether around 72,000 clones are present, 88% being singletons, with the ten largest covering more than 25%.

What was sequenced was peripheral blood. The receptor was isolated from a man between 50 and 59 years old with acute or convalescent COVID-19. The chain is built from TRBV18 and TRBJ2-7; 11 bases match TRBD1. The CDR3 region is CASSQGQGVYEQYF. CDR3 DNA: TGTGCCAGCTCACAGGGACAGGGGGTCTACGAGCAGTACTTC.